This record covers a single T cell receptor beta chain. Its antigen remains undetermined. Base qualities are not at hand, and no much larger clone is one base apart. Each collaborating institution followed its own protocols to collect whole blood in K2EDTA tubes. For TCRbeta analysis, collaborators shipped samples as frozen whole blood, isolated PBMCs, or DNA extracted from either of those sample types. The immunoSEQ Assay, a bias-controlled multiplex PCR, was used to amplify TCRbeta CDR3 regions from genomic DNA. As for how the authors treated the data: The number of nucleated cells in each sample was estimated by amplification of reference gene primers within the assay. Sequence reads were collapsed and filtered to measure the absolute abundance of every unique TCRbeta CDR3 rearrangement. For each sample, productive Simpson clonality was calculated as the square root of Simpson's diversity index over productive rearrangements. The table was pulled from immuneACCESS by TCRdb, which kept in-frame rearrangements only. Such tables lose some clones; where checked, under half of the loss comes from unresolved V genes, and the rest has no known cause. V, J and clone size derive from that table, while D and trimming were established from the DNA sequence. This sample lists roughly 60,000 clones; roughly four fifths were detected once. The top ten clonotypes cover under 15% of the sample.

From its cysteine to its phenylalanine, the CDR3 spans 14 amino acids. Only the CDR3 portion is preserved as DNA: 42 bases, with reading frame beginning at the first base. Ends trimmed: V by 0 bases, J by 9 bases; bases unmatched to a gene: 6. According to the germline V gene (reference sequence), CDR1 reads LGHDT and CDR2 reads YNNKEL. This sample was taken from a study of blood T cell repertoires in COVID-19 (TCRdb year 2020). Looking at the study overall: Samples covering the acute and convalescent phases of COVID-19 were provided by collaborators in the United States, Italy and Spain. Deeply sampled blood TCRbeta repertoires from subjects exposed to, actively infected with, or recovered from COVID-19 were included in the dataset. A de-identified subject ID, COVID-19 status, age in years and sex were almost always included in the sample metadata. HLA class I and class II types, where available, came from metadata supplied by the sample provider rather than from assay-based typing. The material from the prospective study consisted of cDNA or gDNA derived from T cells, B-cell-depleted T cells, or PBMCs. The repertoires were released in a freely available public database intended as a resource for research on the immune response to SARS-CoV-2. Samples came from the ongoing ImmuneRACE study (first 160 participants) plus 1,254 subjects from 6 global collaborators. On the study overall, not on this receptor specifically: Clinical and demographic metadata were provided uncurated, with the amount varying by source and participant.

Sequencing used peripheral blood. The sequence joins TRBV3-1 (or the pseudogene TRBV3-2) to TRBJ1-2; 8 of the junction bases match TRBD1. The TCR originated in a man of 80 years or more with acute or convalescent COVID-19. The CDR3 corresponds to CASSQETRQGRYTF. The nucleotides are TGTGCCAGCAGCCAAGAAACAAGACAGGGGCGCTACACCTTC.